The TCR beta chain described here comes from a study of radiation and T cells in renal cell carcinoma. Data came from immunoSEQ multiplex PCR; TCRdb stores just in-frame clones and leaves some out. The sample records 150,000 to 200,000 clones, about 87% being singletons. Study outcomes and limitations: Baseline intratumoral clonotype presence is unknown without pretreatment biopsies.

To note about this clone: Its antigen is not identified.

Time point in this sample: blood 4 weeks post-SBRT, at nephrectomy. As for treatment: 15 Gy SBRT to primary tumor, nephrectomy 4 weeks later. Nephrectomy followed 15 Gy stereotactic body radiation by 4 weeks. Trimming pared 0 bases from V and 3 bases from J, leaving 12 bases between. This CDR3 has 15 residues. In germline, CDR1 is SGHRS, CDR2 YFSETQ. The receptor's source is a woman between 50 and 59 years old with renal cell carcinoma. Sequencing was performed on blood, taken from a patient whose treatment included radiotherapy and nephrectomy. The chain uses TRBV5-1 and TRBJ1-1; possibly TRBD1 for D (6 bases). CDR3 sequence reads: CASSLVPGADTEAFF. Here the CDR3 DNA reads TGCGCCAGCAGCTTGGTTCCGGGGGCGGACACTGAAGCTTTCTTT. The entire variable domain, with the rest obtained from reference TRBV5-1 and TRBJ1-1, is as follows: KAGVTQTPRYLIKTRGQQVTLSCSPISGHRSVSWYQQTPGQGLQFLFEYFSETQRNKGNFPGRFSGRQFSNSRSEMNVSTLELGDSALYLCASSLVPGADTEAFFGQGTRLTVV.